This TCR beta chain came from a study of technical replicates of blood from a few donors. The method was immunoSEQ multiplex PCR; TCRdb's version includes in-frame clones alone and lacks a portion of them. The sample holds some 62,000 clones; around nine tenths are singletons and the top ten take over 4%. Germline loops: CDR1 LGHNA, CDR2 YSLEER. Trimming took 1 base from V and 7 from J; bases not matched to a gene: 14. There are 18 residues in the CDR3. The TCR sequence derives from a human donor in good health. Some clones in this sample may be carry-over from other donors' samples. J is TRBJ1-4 and V is TRBV4-3, with TRBD1 identical over 8 bases. Sequenced material: PBMCs. CDR3 nucleotides: TGCGCCAGCAGCCAAGGGTACAATTCAGGACAGGGCGGTGAAAAACTGTTTTTT. Its protein product is CASSQGYNSGQGGEKLFF.